Reported below is one TCR beta chain. The sample originates from a study of blood T cell repertoires in COVID-19. In the study's own analysis: The authors estimated nucleated cell counts from reference gene primer amplification. Sequenced by immunoSEQ multiplex PCR; TCRdb stores in-frame clones only, minus some. V and J calls and clone size are given by that table; D and trimming were obtained from the DNA. Among approximately 140,000 clones listed, approximately 80% were seen once. The CDR3 extends over 16 amino acids. Looked up from germline, CDR1 is MGHRA and CDR2 is YSYEKL. Trimming shortened V by 4 bases and J by 2 bases, and 16 bases separated the two germline ends.

Sequences were obtained from peripheral blood. The rearrangement joins TRBV4-1 to TRBJ2-3; weak D call: TRBD2 (5 bases). The sequence was obtained from a human donor in a cohort sampled during active COVID-19. CDR3 region: CASSPRVERLTDTQYF. The DNA of the CDR3 is TGCGCCAGCAGCCCTCGGGTGGAGCGGCTCACAGATACGCAGTATTTT.